The 23 T cell receptor beta chains in this list originate from one sample, sequenced in a study of blood T cell repertoires in COVID-19. Here immunoSEQ multiplex PCR was the method, and the copy in TCRdb shows in-frame clones only, minus some. Of fewer than 200,000 clones listed, roughly 76% are singletons. Material: peripheral blood. The receptors stem from a woman between 40 and 50 years old with COVID-19, enrolled during active disease.

The chain has TRBV27 and TRBJ2-3; weak D call: TRBD1 (5 bases). V lost 8 bases, J lost 3 bases, and 15 bases lay in between. This CDR3 has 14 residues. Germline V gene data show CDR1 as MNHEY and CDR2 as SMNVEV (reference sequence). The CDR3 reads CASGLGVRTDTQYF. The CDR3 DNA reads as TGTGCCAGCGGCCTAGGGGTAAGGACAGATACGCAGTATTTT.

The chain combines TRBV6-5 with TRBJ1-3, with 10 positions matching TRBD1. CDR1 MNHEY and CDR2 SVGAGI come from the germline V gene. The CDR3 spans 15 residues. J was trimmed by 4 bases and V by 2 bases; bases with no gene match: 2. The CDR3 is CASSYGQGVGNTIYF. The CDR3 nucleotides read TGTGCCAGCAGTTACGGACAGGGGGTCGGAAACACCATATATTTT.

Only one count was recorded for this clone. The chain is built from TRBV14 and TRBJ2-4; 7 nucleotides match TRBD1. The CDR3 has 15 amino acids. Germline V gene lookup returns CDR1 SGHDN and CDR2 FVKESK. The V gene end was trimmed by 1 base and the J gene end by 6 bases; junction bases not matched to a gene: 6. CDR3 DNA: TGTGCCAGCAGCCAAGTAGTTCAGGGGGTAAACATTCAGTACTTC. As protein: CASSQVVQGVNIQYF.

This chain joins TRBV18 and TRBJ1-2; TRBD1 might be the D (5 bases). The CDR3 contains 14 residues. Germline CDR1 reads KGHSH; CDR2 reads LQKENI. V was pared by 3 bases and J by 0 bases, with 8 bases between. CDR3 loop: CASSPTGSNYGYTF. CDR3 nucleotide sequence: TGTGCCAGCTCACCTACAGGCTCTAACTATGGCTACACCTTC.

The gene calls are TRBV5-1 and TRBJ2-1, with a possible D match to TRBD1 (6 bases). CDR3 size: 13 residues. Trimming shortened V by 5 bases and J by 8 bases, and 14 bases separated the two germline ends. CDR1 and CDR2 from the germline V gene are SGHRS and YFSETQ. The CDR3 reads CASRSGTMDEQFF. The DNA of the CDR3 is TGCGCCAGCAGGTCCGGGACAATGGATGAGCAGTTCTTC.

The V and J genes are TRBV7-8 and TRBJ1-3; possibly TRBD1 for D (5 bases). With 2 bases removed from V and 4 bases from J, the gap between germline ends came to 9 bases. In germline, CDR1 is SGHVS, CDR2 FQNEAQ. This CDR3 has 14 amino acids. The CDR3 region is CASSLRGAGNTIYF. DNA for the CDR3: TGTGCCAGCAGCTTAAGGGGCGCCGGAAACACCATATATTTT. Filled out from reference TRBV7-8 and TRBJ1-3, the complete variable domain reads GAGVSQSPRYKVAKRGQDVALRCDPISGHVSLFWYQQALGQGPEFLTYFQNEAQLDKSGLPSDRFFAERPEGSVSTLKIQRTQQEDSAVYLCASSLRGAGNTIYFGEGSWLTVV.

V gene TRBV7-6 combines with J gene TRBJ2-7; TRBD1 is a possible D gene (5 bases). Trimming took off 6 bases at V and 2 bases at J, with 14 bases between the two ends. The germline V gene has CDR1 SGHVS and CDR2 FNYEAQ. The CDR3 extends over 14 amino acids. The CDR3 DNA is TGTGCCAGCAGTCCTGAACCAGGGACCTACGAGCAGTACTTC. Its translation: CASSPEPGTYEQYF.

This chain connects TRBV28 to TRBJ1-4, with a tentative D call TRBD1 (6 bases). Germline V gene lookup returns CDR1 MDHEN and CDR2 SYDVKM. This CDR3 region has 15 residues. Trimming cost V 6 bases and J 5 bases, with 16 bases left between them. DNA of the CDR3: TGTGCCAGCAGGTCTACCGAGACAGGAAATGAAAAACTGTTTTTT. The encoded protein is CASRSTETGNEKLFF.

This clone is a singleton in its sample. J is TRBJ2-5 and V is TRBV27, with 9 bases identical to TRBD1. CDR3 length: 14 amino acids. Trimming cost V 6 bases and J 3 bases; bases outside gene matches: 5. The germline CDR1 and CDR2 sequences are MNHEY and SMNVEV (reference sequence). For the CDR3, the DNA is TGTGCCAGCAGAGGACAGGGGAGCAAAGAGACCCAGTACTTC. It specifies CASRGQGSKETQYF.

This clone was seen only once. The chain couples TRBV9 to TRBJ1-4; D is unresolved. Trimming took off 7 bases at V and 10 bases at J, with 20 bases between the two ends. CDR1 is SGDLS, CDR2 YYNGEE, per germline. The length of the CDR3 is 14 residues. Written as DNA, the CDR3 is TGTGCCAGCTCACTAACCGGGGAGAGAGGAAAACTGTTTTTT. It is translated as CASSLTGERGKLFF.

This rearrangement joins TRBV9 to TRBJ1-4, with D perhaps TRBD1 (5 bases). The CDR3 spans 14 residues. From germline, CDR1 is SGDLS and CDR2 YYNGEE. V lost 1 base to trimming and J lost 3 bases, with 7 bases between them. CDR3 sequence reads: CASSVQGSNEKLFF. CDR3 in DNA: TGTGCCAGCAGCGTACAGGGATCTAATGAAAAACTGTTTTTT.

The chain employs TRBV18 and TRBJ2-1, with 7 bases lining up with TRBD2. V trimming: 3 bases; J trimming: 2 bases; junction bases outside the gene matches: 7. The CDR3 totals 16 residues. In germline, CDR1 is KGHSH, CDR2 LQKENI. The CDR3 sequence is CASSPPGTNTYNEQFF. The DNA of the CDR3 is TGTGCCAGCTCACCCCCCGGGACTAACACCTACAATGAGCAGTTCTTC.

This chain connects TRBV3-1 (or the pseudogene TRBV3-2) to TRBJ2-6, with 11 bases fitting TRBD2. Germline V gene sequence: CDR1 LGHDT, CDR2 YNNKEL (reference sequence). The CDR3 covers 17 residues. J lost 0 bases, V lost 10 bases, and 8 bases had no gene match. CDR3 in DNA: TGTGCCACGGGAAGACTAGCGGGGACCTCTGGGGCCAACGTCCTGACTTTC. The encoded protein is CATGRLAGTSGANVLTF.

This chain uses TRBV5-6 with TRBJ2-5; D uncertain. Germline V gene sequence: CDR1 SGHDT, CDR2 YYEEEE. V lost 2 bases to trimming and J lost 3 bases, with 14 bases between them. This CDR3 has 15 residues. This CDR3 reads CASSFYSNGKETQYF. Here the CDR3 DNA reads TGTGCCAGCAGCTTCTACAGCAACGGAAAAGAGACCCAGTACTTC.

The V gene is TRBV19, the J gene TRBJ2-5, with 7 bases identical to TRBD2. Germline V gene sequence: CDR1 LNHDA, CDR2 SQIVND (reference sequence). V lost 3 bases and J lost 5; bases outside the gene matches: 9. The CDR3 runs 15 residues. The CDR3 region has the DNA TGTGCCAGTAGTATTCGGCGGGAGTCTCGGGAGACCCAGTACTTC. Protein sequence: CASSIRRESRETQYF.

The V and J genes are TRBV7-2 and TRBJ2-2; D possibly corresponds to TRBD1 (5 bases). Germline CDR1 reads SGHTA; CDR2 reads FQGNSA. V was pared by 5 bases and J by 4 bases, with 14 bases between. The length of the CDR3 is 15 residues. The CDR3 loop reads CASSIDRRITGELFF. The CDR3 DNA follows: TGTGCCAGCAGCATCGACAGACGTATCACCGGGGAGCTGTTTTTT.

This sequence joins TRBV18 and TRBJ1-5, with 7 positions matching TRBD1. The CDR3 contains 15 residues. Per the germline V gene, CDR1 is KGHSH and CDR2 is LQKENI. V shed 1 base, J shed 6 bases, and the junction held 6 bases outside the gene matches. CDR3 sequence (DNA): TGTGCCAGCTCACCACAGGGGGCTCTGGGTCAGCCCCAGCATTTT. This encodes CASSPQGALGQPQHF.

The V and J genes are TRBV7-8 and TRBJ2-1, with 9 positions matching TRBD2. Per the germline V gene, CDR1 is SGHVS and CDR2 is FQNEAQ. The junction had 9 bases not matched to a gene; V was cut back by 3 bases and J by 9 bases. This CDR3 is built from 15 residues. The DNA for the CDR3 is TGTGCCAGCAGCTTGGGTGGTAGCGGGAGCGGTGAGCAGTTCTTC. Its protein product is CASSLGGSGSGEQFF.

The table lists this clone with a few counts. The J gene is TRBJ2-7, the V gene TRBV6-5; D is undetermined. Germline V gene lookup returns CDR1 MNHEY and CDR2 SVGAGI. Trimming shortened V by 0 bases and J by 3 bases, and 12 bases separated the two germline ends. The CDR3 loop spans 15 amino acids. CDR3 residues: CASSYSISLVYEQYF. The CDR3 DNA reads TGTGCCAGCAGTTACTCGATTAGCTTGGTCTACGAGCAGTACTTC.

The table lists this clone with a few counts. The gene calls are TRBV10-2 and TRBJ1-3; D uncertain. The CDR3 is made up of 14 amino acids. Germline CDR1 reads WSHSY; CDR2 reads SAAADI. V dropped 4 bases and J dropped 0 bases, with 7 bases sitting between them. The CDR3 protein is CASSGGYSGNTIYF. The CDR3 DNA reads as TGCGCCAGCAGTGGAGGGTACTCTGGAAACACCATATATTTT.

This clone was picked up one time. The chain has TRBV2 and TRBJ2-1; TRBD1 matches at 7 bases. The V segment lost 6 bases and the J segment 2 bases; nucleotides outside the gene matches: 4. The germline V gene has CDR1 SNHLY and CDR2 FYNNEI. This CDR3 is 14 amino acids long. The CDR3 is CASRGQTAYNEQFF. DNA for the CDR3: TGTGCCAGCAGGGGACAGACCGCCTACAATGAGCAGTTCTTC.

This rearrangement joins TRBV28 to TRBJ1-6; 9 positions agree with TRBD1. Germline CDR1 is MDHEN and CDR2 is SYDVKM. The CDR3 extends over 18 amino acids. The V and J ends lost 6 bases and 10 bases, in that order; junction bases with no gene match: 19. The CDR3 loop is CASSPFRARDRVLSPLHF. The CDR3 DNA is TGTGCCAGCAGCCCTTTTCGAGCTCGGGACAGGGTCTTATCACCCCTCCACTTT.

This clone was detected only a few times. In DNA, the CDR3 is TGTGCCAGCAGCTTAGATTTGCAGGGCCCTAGTGAAGCTTTCTTT. Residues: CASSLDLQGPSEAFF. The J gene is TRBJ1-1, the V gene TRBV7-3, with TRBD1 as a possible D gene (5 bases). Germline V gene lookup returns CDR1 SGHTA and CDR2 FQGTGA. The CDR3 spans 15 residues. V was trimmed by 2 bases and J by 7 bases, leaving 17 bases between them. Full variable domain (missing parts from reference TRBV7-3 and TRBJ1-1): GAGVSQTPSNKVTEKGKYVELRCDPISGHTALYWYRQSLGQGPEFLIYFQGTGAADDSGLPNDRFFAVRPEGSVSTLKIQRTERGDSAVYLCASSLDLQGPSEAFFGQGTRLTVV.